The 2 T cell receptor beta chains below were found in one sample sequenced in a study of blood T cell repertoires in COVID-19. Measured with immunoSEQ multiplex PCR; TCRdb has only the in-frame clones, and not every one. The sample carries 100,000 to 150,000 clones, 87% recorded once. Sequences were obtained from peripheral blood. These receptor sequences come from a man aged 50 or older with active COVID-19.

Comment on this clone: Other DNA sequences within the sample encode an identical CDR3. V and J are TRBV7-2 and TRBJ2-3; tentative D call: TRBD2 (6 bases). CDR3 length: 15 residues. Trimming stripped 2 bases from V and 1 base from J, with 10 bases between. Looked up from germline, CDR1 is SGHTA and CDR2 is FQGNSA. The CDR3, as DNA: TGTGCCAGCAGCTTATTGGGACTCCGCACAGATACGCAGTATTTT. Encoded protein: CASSLLGLRTDTQYF.

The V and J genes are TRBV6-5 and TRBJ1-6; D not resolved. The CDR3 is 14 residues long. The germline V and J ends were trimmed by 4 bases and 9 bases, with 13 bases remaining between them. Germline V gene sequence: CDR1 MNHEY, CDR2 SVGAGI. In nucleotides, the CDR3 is TGTGCCAGCAGTTCGCGGGCCGAGAGTTCACCCCTCCACTTT. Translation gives CASSSRAESSPLHF.